This entry describes one T cell receptor (beta chain). What this receptor recognizes is not known. There are no base qualities to consult, and no much larger clone falls within one base. This sample was included in a study of blood T cells in healthy people across ages (dated by TCRdb to between 2014 and 2016). For context, the study as a whole: In model experiments, roughly one uniquely barcoded TCR beta cDNA molecule per two T cells was captured by template switching. To avoid experimental bias, donors of different ages were spread randomly across the sequencing lanes. The donors were split into four age groups: young (average roughly 15 years), middle-aged (roughly 42), aged (roughly 68) and long-lived (roughly 88). To track age-related changes in TCR beta repertoire diversity, the study relied on deep sequencing normalized with unique cDNA molecular identifiers. Two additional independent replicas of 1 million unique cDNA reads from the same blood draw were analyzed for two donors (one aged 18 to 29 and one aged 80 or older). Broader findings and caveats from the paper: Estimates of total diversity from one million sequenced T cells were regarded as lower bounds and underestimates. As age increased, observed TCR beta diversity per million T cells dropped in a roughly linear way, and a significant reduction was already evident by age roughly 40. Because donor CMV infection status was unknown, age-related changes in expanded clonotypes were potentially confounded. The percentage of naive T cells measured by flow cytometry correlated strongly with observed TCR beta diversity. Compared with the aged group, the long-lived group had more naive CD4+ T cells, fewer expanded clones and increased TCR diversity, suggesting age selection. Because profiling used bulk unsorted PBMCs, naive and antigen-experienced compartments could not be compared conclusively.

The 40 or so donors, aged about 6 to 95 years, were systemically healthy Caucasian individuals from Russia. Approximately 9.7 milliliters of peripheral blood were drawn from each donor into EDTA-treated Vacutainer tubes. Ficoll-Paque density-gradient centrifugation was used to isolate PBMCs, with at least 7 million obtained per sample. Total RNA was extracted from PBMCs with Trizol reagent, with at least 5.5 micrograms obtained per sample. For every donor, flow cytometry on a PBMC aliquot measured the percentage of naive CD45RAhigh/CD27high T cells. Library method: 5' RACE. The run used an Illumina HiSeq 2500. A second PCR of roughly 7 to 11 cycles was performed with a sample-barcoded 5' primer and a J-beta primer mix. Each TCR beta cDNA molecule received a unique molecular identifier from a template-switch 5' adaptor carrying 12 random nucleotides. Each sample yielded at least 3 million CDR3-containing paired-end reads. First-strand cDNA was synthesized from all RNA with the Mint cDNA synthesis kit, primed by a TRBC-specific oligonucleotide. Following uracil-DNA glycosylase treatment, all cDNA underwent a first 18-cycle PCR with the universal primers M1SS and BC2_uni_R. In the source study's methods: For normalization, 1 million high-quality reads were randomly selected from each sample, with every read carrying a distinct molecular identifier. Reads sharing molecular identifiers were discarded rather than binned into consensus sequences. MiTCR, set to a Q25 quality threshold and the strictest error-elimination algorithm, was used for CDR3 identification, clonotype clustering and error correction. A nonparametric unseen species model with Euler transformation was used to estimate a lower bound on total TCR beta diversity. The public reads were run again by TCRdb, first through fastp at Q25 and then through MiXCR, and only productive beta chains were kept. Rows are unified per CDR3 protein, each entry keeping the most common DNA and genes. V and J calls and clone size were set by TCRdb, not the authors. The table for this sample lists 1.4 million or so distinct CDR3 sequences; about 45% of them were counted only once. The top ten clones comprise under 5% of the sample.

This TCR was sampled from a woman between 18 and 29 years old in good health. What was sequenced was blood.

Here is the DNA: TGCAGTGCTAGAAGGGGGCCCCCCACAGATACGCAGTATTTT. It is translated as CSARRGPPTDTQYF. The V gene is TRBV20-1 and the J gene is TRBJ2-3, with 7 bases aligning to TRBD1. In the germline V gene (reference sequence), CDR1 corresponds to DFQATT and CDR2 to SNEGSKA. V is cut back by 2 bases and J by 2 bases, with 4 bases in the junction unmatched. The CDR3 goes from the cysteine to the phenylalanine over 14 residues. The CDR3 DNA has 42 bases and is translated from base 1.